The next 21 T cell receptor beta chains were all read from a single sample in a study of blood T cell repertoires in COVID-19. TCRdb keeps only in-frame clones here, not all; method: immunoSEQ multiplex PCR. Of about 480,000 clones listed, 87% are singletons. The sequenced sample consisted of PBMCs or T cells enriched from blood (not recorded which). The receptors stem from a woman aged 18-35 years with acute COVID-19.

This chain connects TRBV30 to TRBJ2-1; 8 bases match TRBD2. Losses at the gene ends were 2 bases for V and 8 bases for J; bases not matched to a gene: 5. Germline CDR1 GTSNPN, CDR2 SVGIG (reference sequence). The CDR3 contains 13 residues. Here the CDR3 DNA reads TGTGCCTGGAGTTTAGGACTAGCTTATGAGCAGTTCTTC. This encodes CAWSLGLAYEQFF.

This chain uses TRBV12-5 with TRBJ2-3; 9 nucleotides line up with TRBD1. The CDR3 loop spans 14 amino acids. Germline-derived CDR1 and CDR2 are LGHNT and FRNRAP. Unmatched junction bases numbered 7, after V lost 6 bases and J lost 6 bases. The DNA for the CDR3 is TGTGCTAGTGGGACGGGACAGGGTTGGGATACGCAGTATTTT. Translating it yields CASGTGQGWDTQYF.

This clone has only one observation. The J gene is TRBJ1-2, the V gene TRBV28, with TRBD1 identical over 9 bases. V shed 8 bases, J shed 7 bases, and the junction held 5 bases outside the gene matches. Germline V CDR1 and CDR2: MDHEN, SYDVKM. The CDR3 is 12 amino acids. The CDR3 DNA reads as TGTGCCAGCGGGACAGGGCTGGTTGGCTACACCTTC. This codes for CASGTGLVGYTF.

The chain employs TRBV28 and TRBJ2-7; 9 nucleotides agree with TRBD1. J lost 2 bases, V lost 5 bases, and 10 bases had no gene match. CDR1 is MDHEN and CDR2 is SYDVKM in the germline V gene. The CDR3 contains 16 residues. CDR3: CASSETGTGSPYEQYF. The CDR3, as DNA: TGTGCCAGCAGTGAGACCGGGACAGGGTCCCCCTACGAGCAGTACTTC.

This rearrangement joins TRBV29-1 to TRBJ2-6; 7 nucleotides match TRBD1. Trimming cost V 4 bases and J 1 base; bases outside gene matches: 1. Per the germline V gene, CDR1 is SQVTM and CDR2 is ANQGSEA. This CDR3 region has 14 residues. The CDR3, as DNA: TGCAGCGTTGCGGACAGGTCTGGGGCCAACGTCCTGACTTTC. It is translated as CSVADRSGANVLTF.

This rearrangement joins TRBV29-1 to TRBJ1-1; D unresolved. CDR3 length: 14 amino acids. Trimming removed 6 bases from V and 1 base from J, with 15 bases in between. CDR1 is SQVTM and CDR2 is ANQGSEA in the germline V gene. The CDR3, as DNA: TGCAGCGTGGGCCAGAGGCGCGGGAACACTGAAGCTTTCTTT. Amino acid sequence: CSVGQRRGNTEAFF.

The chain recombines TRBV27 with TRBJ1-2; 9 nucleotides line up with TRBD1. Germline CDR1 is MNHEY and CDR2 is SMNVEV (reference sequence). This CDR3 has 13 amino acids. V dropped 6 bases and J dropped 4; count of bases not matched to a gene: 3. CDR3 DNA: TGTGCCAGCAGATCGGACAGGGGCTATGGCTACACCTTC. This gives the protein CASRSDRGYGYTF.

This clone was counted between two and nine times. This chain connects TRBV4-3 to TRBJ2-7, with 8 nucleotides matching TRBD1. From germline, CDR1 is LGHNA and CDR2 YSLEER. The CDR3 is made up of 16 amino acids. V lost 0 bases, J lost 6 bases, and 10 bases stayed unmatched. The chain's CDR3 is CASSQEAGGGGGEQYF. In nucleotides, the CDR3 is TGCGCCAGCAGCCAAGAGGCAGGGGGCGGAGGGGGCGAGCAGTACTTC.

The rearrangement links TRBV5-6 to TRBJ1-5, with 10 bases lining up with TRBD1. The CDR3 sequence is 15 residues long. V lost 2 bases and J lost 7; bases outside the gene matches: 6. Germline values: CDR1 SGHDT, CDR2 YYEEEE. This chain's CDR3 is CASSFGTGEYQPQHF. The CDR3 coding sequence is TGTGCCAGCAGCTTCGGGACAGGGGAATACCAGCCCCAGCATTTT. Full variable domain (remainder filled in from reference TRBV5-6 and TRBJ1-5): DAGVTQSPTHLIKTRGQQVTLRCSPKSGHDTVSWYQQALGQGPQFIFQYYEEEERQRGNFPDRFSGHQFPNYSSELNVNALLLGDSALYLCASSFGTGEYQPQHFGDGTRLSIL.

V and J are TRBV7-2 and TRBJ1-5; 8 bases are shared with TRBD1. The CDR3 spans 17 residues. V gave up 6 bases and J gave up 0 bases; unmatched junction bases: 10. The germline V gene encodes CDR1 SGHTA and CDR2 FQGNSA. In DNA form, the CDR3 reads TGTGCCAGCAGTCCTGACTGGACAGGGCGTAGCAATCAGCCCCAGCATTTT. Amino acid sequence: CASSPDWTGRSNQPQHF.

The chain joins TRBV29-1 to TRBJ2-7; the D is unclear. Trimming cost V 4 bases and J 7 bases, with 14 bases left between them. CDR3 length: 12 amino acids. The germline CDR1 and CDR2 sequences are SQVTM and ANQGSEA. CDR3 residues: CSVARTFEEQYF. The CDR3 coding sequence is TGCAGCGTTGCTAGAACCTTCGAGGAGCAGTACTTC.

The chain employs TRBV9 and TRBJ1-2; TRBD1 might be the D (6 bases). From germline, CDR1 is SGDLS and CDR2 YYNGEE. The ends were cut back, 0 bases at V and 2 bases at J, with 17 bases in the middle. This CDR3 region has 17 residues. The CDR3: CASSVATQGTSNYGYTF. In DNA, the CDR3 is TGTGCCAGCAGCGTAGCAACCCAGGGGACCTCCAACTATGGCTACACCTTC. The full variable domain, with the rest looked up from reference TRBV9 and TRBJ1-2, is DSGVTQTPKHLITATGQRVTLRCSPRSGDLSVYWYQQSLDQGLQFLIQYYNGEERAKGNILERFSAQQFPDLHSELNLSSLELGDSALYFCASSVATQGTSNYGYTFGSGTRLTVV.

This clone was observed a few times. The CDR3 is CASSPPVDTGELFF. The CDR3 DNA follows: TGTGCCAGCAGTCCTCCGGTAGACACCGGGGAGCTGTTTTTT. This chain connects TRBV6-5 to TRBJ2-2; D unresolved. The germline V and J ends were trimmed by 5 bases and 3 bases, with 10 bases remaining between them. Germline V gene data show CDR1 as MNHEY and CDR2 as SVGAGI. The CDR3 length is 14 residues.

The chain uses TRBV29-1 and TRBJ1-5, with 9 nucleotides matching TRBD1. V dropped 6 bases and J dropped 3; count of bases not matched to a gene: 6. The CDR3 runs to 14 residues. Germline CDR1 SQVTM, CDR2 ANQGSEA. The CDR3 bases are TGCAGCGTCGGGACAGGGAGCAACAATCAGCCCCAGCATTTT. Amino acids: CSVGTGSNNQPQHF.

This chain connects TRBV28 to TRBJ1-3; D is perhaps TRBD1 (5 bases). In germline, CDR1 is MDHEN, CDR2 SYDVKM. The CDR3 consists of 15 residues. Trimming left V 6 bases short and J 3 bases short, with 15 bases between. Written as DNA, the CDR3 is TGTGCCAGCAGCACGACAAGAAGGGGTGGAAACACCATATATTTT. Translation: CASSTTRRGGNTIYF.

This chain uses TRBV5-1 with TRBJ2-5; D is possibly TRBD1 (6 bases). Trimming left V 1 base short and J 2 bases short, with 15 bases between. This CDR3 region has 16 residues. Per germline, CDR1 SGHRS and CDR2 YFSETQ. CDR3: CASSLTGRANQETQYF. The CDR3 DNA follows: TGCGCCAGCAGCTTGACAGGGCGGGCGAATCAAGAGACCCAGTACTTC.

This chain connects TRBV25-1 to TRBJ2-3; 8 positions match TRBD1. J gave up 1 base and V 3 bases, and 9 bases lay outside the gene matches. Looked up from germline, CDR1 is MGHDK and CDR2 is SYGVNS. This CDR3 region has 17 residues. This CDR3 reads CASSEPLLDRGTDTQYF. The CDR3 coding sequence is TGTGCCAGCAGTGAGCCCCTTTTGGACAGGGGCACAGATACGCAGTATTTT.

The rearrangement links TRBV18 to TRBJ2-7, with TRBD1 matching 7 bases. The CDR3 contains 16 residues. CDR1 and CDR2 (germline): KGHSH, LQKENI. Trimming took 1 base from V and 2 from J; bases not matched to a gene: 8. The CDR3 region is CASSPQGAGRTYEQYF. As DNA, the CDR3 is TGTGCCAGCTCACCACAGGGGGCAGGAAGGACCTACGAGCAGTACTTC.

The V call is TRBV6-5, the J call TRBJ2-1, with D perhaps matching TRBD2 (10 bases). In germline, CDR1 is MNHEY, CDR2 SVGAGI. The CDR3 covers 16 residues. Trimming shortened V by 4 bases and J by 6 bases, and 19 bases separated the two germline ends. Here the CDR3 reads CASSSQGASGSNEQFF. Written as DNA, the CDR3 is TGTGCCAGCAGTTCACAGGGGGCTAGCGGGAGCAATGAGCAGTTCTTC.

The chain joins TRBV30 to TRBJ1-2; D is possibly TRBD1 (6 bases). CDR1 and CDR2 from the germline V gene are GTSNPN and SVGIG (reference sequence). The CDR3 totals 13 residues. V lost 3 bases and J 7 bases, leaving 15 bases between the germline ends. Here the CDR3 reads CAWRLGGSSGYTF. The CDR3 nucleotides read TGTGCCTGGAGGTTAGGGGGTTCGAGTGGCTACACCTTC.

The CDR3: CASSLGRGQRDQPQHF. The CDR3, as DNA: TGTGCCAGCAGTTTAGGCAGGGGGCAAAGGGATCAGCCCCAGCATTTT. The J gene is TRBJ1-5, the V gene TRBV28; the match to TRBD1 covers 8 bases. With V trimmed by 2 bases and J by 5 bases, 8 bases remained unmatched. The germline V gene encodes CDR1 MDHEN and CDR2 SYDVKM. CDR3 length: 16 residues.